This T cell receptor beta chain was captured by sequencing in a study of T cell repertoires in ileal Crohn's disease. The sample's time point: inflamed ileum from the surgical specimen. Eligibility required adulthood, ileal or ileocolonic Crohn's disease and indicated ileocolonic resection. The CDR3 contains 11 residues. Trimming pared 4 bases from V and 1 base from J, leaving 1 base between. Germline loops: CDR1 ENHRY, CDR2 SYGVKD. Sequenced by immunoSEQ multiplex PCR; TCRdb stores in-frame clones only, minus some. Of roughly 5,800 clones in the sample, around 80% were seen once. J is TRBJ1-1 and V is TRBV10-3; no definite D call. The receptor comes from an adult with Crohn's disease. The specimen sequenced was ileal tissue. Written as DNA, the CDR3 is TGTGCCATCAGTGCGAACACTGAAGCTTTCTTT. Protein product: CAISANTEAFF.